The rows below give T cell receptor beta chains drawn from one sample of a study of shared clonotypes between healthy human individuals. TCRdb keeps only in-frame clones here, not all; method: immunoSEQ multiplex PCR. The sample has about 480,000 clones, roughly 85% seen once. The specimen sequenced was PBMCs. The receptor set was obtained from a middle-aged woman in good health. Some clones in this sample may be carry-over from other donors' samples. CDR3s include the opening cysteine and the closing phenylalanine or tryptophan. The D gene is left open where the match is weak. Not all rows give a size; the values are once, few, many and, for expanded clones, a class.

>TRBV5-1|-|TRBD1|TRBJ1-2|14
CASSLGTGNYGYTF
TGCGCCAGCAGCTTGGGGACAGGGAACTATGGCTACACCTTC
>TRBV21-1|-|-|TRBJ2-7|13
CASSKEAQAEQYF
TGTGCCAGCAGCAAAGAGGCACAGGCCGAGCAGTACTTC
>TRBV27|-|-|TRBJ1-3|14
CASSLRLKGNTIYF
TGTGCCAGCAGTTTACGTCTCAAGGGAAACACCATATATTTT
>TRBV30|-|TRBD2|TRBJ2-3|15
CAWSLIAGFTDTQYF
TGTGCCTGGAGTTTAATAGCGGGATTCACAGATACGCAGTATTTT
>TRBV9|-|TRBD1|TRBJ1-6|16
CASSAGTGALGSPLHF
TGTGCCAGCAGCGCCGGGACAGGGGCATTGGGCTCACCCCTCCACTTT
>TRBV28|-|TRBD1|TRBJ2-7|16
CASRTSGTGRSYEQYF
TGTGCCAGCAGGACCTCCGGGACAGGGAGGTCCTACGAGCAGTACTTC
>TRBV11-2|-|-|TRBJ1-1|15
CASSLARGMNTEAFF
TGTGCCAGCAGCTTAGCGCGAGGGATGAACACTGAAGCTTTCTTT
>TRBV2|-|-|TRBJ1-5|15
CASSRDPMSNQPQHF
TGTGCCAGCAGTAGGGACCCTATGAGCAATCAGCCCCAGCATTTT
>TRBV11-2|-|-|TRBJ2-1|14
CASSFIGEDNEQFF
TGTGCCAGCAGCTTTATAGGGGAGGACAATGAGCAGTTCTTC
>TRBV30|-|-|TRBJ1-6|14
CAWSVGLTSSPLHF
TGTGCCTGGAGTGTGGGCTTAACCTCCTCACCCCTCCACTTT
>TRBV4-3|once|TRBD2|TRBJ2-7|16
CASSQGFAGGAYEQYF
TGCGCCAGCAGCCAAGGTTTTGCGGGAGGGGCCTACGAGCAGTACTTC
>TRBV7-9|-|-|TRBJ1-3|14
CASSFEGGRNTIYF
TGTGCCAGCAGCTTCGAAGGGGGGAGAAACACCATATATTTT
>TRBV4-3|-|TRBD2|TRBJ2-3|19
CASSQDGTSGRAVGDTQYF
TGCGCCAGCAGCCAAGACGGGACTAGCGGGAGGGCCGTGGGAGATACGCAGTATTTT
>TRBV6-1|few|-|TRBJ2-2|13
CASSEADTGELFF
TGTGCCAGCAGTGAAGCAGATACCGGGGAGCTGTTTTTT
>TRBV5-1|-|-|TRBJ2-1|13
CASSLGPNNEQFF
TGCGCCAGCAGCTTGGGCCCCAACAATGAGCAGTTCTTC
>TRBV5-4|-|TRBD1|TRBJ2-5|16
CASSLGGQGALETQYF
TGTGCCAGCAGCTTAGGGGGACAGGGGGCCTTGGAGACCCAGTACTTC
>TRBV27|-|-|TRBJ2-2|13
CASSLGNTGELFF
TGTGCCAGCAGTTTAGGGAACACCGGGGAGCTGTTTTTT
>TRBV7-2|-|TRBD2|TRBJ2-2|17
CASSLDPSGRASGELFF
TGTGCCAGCAGCTTAGATCCTAGCGGGAGGGCTAGTGGGGAGCTGTTTTTT
>TRBV7-9|-|TRBD2|TRBJ2-2|17
CASSFRSSGSNTGELFF
TGTGCCAGCAGCTTTAGGTCTAGCGGTTCGAACACCGGGGAGCTGTTTTTT
>TRBV2|-|-|TRBJ2-1|12
CASSRRDNEQFF
TGTGCCAGCAGCCGTCGGGACAATGAGCAGTTCTTC
>TRBV7-3|once|-|TRBJ2-6|14
CASSLQSGANVLTF
TGTGCCAGCAGCCTTCAATCTGGGGCCAACGTCCTGACTTTC
>TRBV28|once|TRBD1|TRBJ1-4|14
CASSTTGLNEKLFF
TGTGCCAGCAGTACGACAGGGTTAAATGAAAAACTGTTTTTT
>TRBV28|-|TRBD2|TRBJ2-1|17
CASSPFKGSGGYNEQFF
TGTGCCAGCAGTCCTTTTAAAGGTTCGGGGGGGTACAATGAGCAGTTCTTC
>TRBV6-4|-|-|TRBJ1-2|16
CASSPYSTGSNYGYTF
TGTGCCAGCAGTCCTTACTCGACGGGATCTAACTATGGCTACACCTTC
>TRBV5-1|-|TRBD2|TRBJ2-3|14
CASSEGGVADTQYF
TGCGCCAGCAGTGAGGGAGGGGTGGCAGATACGCAGTATTTT
>TRBV7-9|few|-|TRBJ2-5|14
CASSLSGGLETQYF
TGTGCCAGCAGCTTAAGTGGGGGCTTAGAGACCCAGTACTTC
>TRBV29-1|-|-|TRBJ2-1|12
CSVDKRNNEQFF
TGCAGCGTTGATAAGCGGAACAATGAGCAGTTCTTC
>TRBV19|once|-|TRBJ2-3|16
CASSLLAAPTTDTQYF
TGTGCCAGCTCCCTCTTAGCGGCCCCGACCACAGATACGCAGTATTTT
>TRBV27|medium-sized|TRBD1|TRBJ1-2|15
CASSLSQGVGYGYTF
TGTGCCAGCAGTTTATCGCAGGGGGTGGGCTATGGCTACACCTTC
>TRBV18|-|TRBD2|TRBJ2-1|16
CASSPQLGRIYNEQFF
TGTGCCAGCTCTCCTCAACTCGGGAGGATTTACAATGAGCAGTTCTTC
>TRBV18|-|-|TRBJ2-1|16
CASSPNSPAAYNEQFF
TGTGCCAGCTCACCCAATAGTCCCGCCGCTTACAATGAGCAGTTCTTC
>TRBV15|once|-|TRBJ1-4|15
CATTRQDLAKAKLFF
TGTGCCACCACTAGACAGGATCTGGCTAAGGCAAAACTGTTTTTT
>TRBV6-1|-|-|TRBJ2-1|13
CASSSGIRNEQFF
TGTGCCAGCAGCTCAGGGATTCGAAATGAGCAGTTCTTC
>TRBV5-8|-|-|TRBJ2-1|12
CASSSGIYEQFF
TGTGCCAGCAGCTCGGGGATTTATGAGCAGTTCTTC
>TRBV10-2|-|-|TRBJ2-7|12
CASSEGGYEQYF
TGCGCCAGCAGTGAGGGTGGCTACGAGCAGTACTTC
>TRBV7-2|few|-|TRBJ2-1|13
CASSLGRNNEQFF
TGTGCCAGCAGCTTAGGACGCAACAATGAGCAGTTCTTC
>TRBV30|-|TRBD2|TRBJ2-7|17
CAWSARNLAGVGYEQYF
TGTGCCTGGAGTGCCCGTAACCTAGCGGGAGTAGGTTACGAGCAGTACTTC
>TRBV5-1|-|-|TRBJ1-2|14
CASRQWAGGYGYTF
TGCGCCAGCAGGCAGTGGGCCGGAGGCTATGGCTACACCTTC
>TRBV7-2|-|TRBD2|TRBJ2-7|16
CASSLGLAGAGYEQYF
TGTGCCAGCAGCTTAGGCCTAGCGGGCGCAGGCTACGAGCAGTACTTC
>TRBV5-4|-|-|TRBJ2-7|15
CASGLTTGVSYEQYF
TGTGCCAGCGGCTTAACTACCGGGGTCTCCTACGAGCAGTACTTC
>TRBV18|few|TRBD1|TRBJ2-1|16
CASSFQEAGGSGEQFF
TGTGCCAGCTCATTTCAGGAGGCAGGGGGTAGTGGTGAGCAGTTCTTC
>TRBV6-5|-|-|TRBJ2-1|16
CASSYDRRAGGNEQFF
TGTGCCAGCAGTTACGATCGGAGGGCCGGGGGTAATGAGCAGTTCTTC
>TRBV2|-|-|TRBJ2-3|12
CASSRLQDTQYF
TGTGCCAGCAGCCGACTACAAGATACGCAGTATTTT
>TRBV6-1|-|TRBD1|TRBJ1-2|14
CASRMDRGDYGYTF
TGTGCCAGCCGGATGGACAGGGGGGACTATGGCTACACCTTC
>TRBV20-1|-|-|TRBJ2-1|10
CSARDNEQFF
TGCAGTGCTCGAGACAATGAGCAGTTCTTC
>TRBV4-1|-|TRBD2|TRBJ2-5|16
CASSQRLAGGSETQYF
TGCGCCAGCAGCCAACGTCTAGCGGGAGGGTCTGAGACCCAGTACTTC
>TRBV21-1|-|-|TRBJ2-4|11
CASSKVVVRDF
TGTGCCAGCAGCAAAGTGGTAGTTAGGGACTTC
>TRBV27|-|-|TRBJ2-3|15
CASRGWGASADTQYF
TGTGCCAGCAGGGGATGGGGCGCATCGGCAGATACGCAGTATTTT
>TRBV14|-|TRBD1|TRBJ2-2|17
CASSTRTGGAGTGELFF
TGTGCCAGCAGCACACGGACAGGGGGCGCGGGCACCGGGGAGCTGTTTTTT
>TRBV11-2|-|TRBD2|TRBJ2-1|14
CASSFSGRENEQFF
TGTGCCAGCAGCTTTAGCGGGAGGGAAAATGAGCAGTTCTTC
>TRBV5-1|-|-|TRBJ2-7|15
CASSLAGAGNLQQYF
TGCGCCAGCAGCTTGGCAGGGGCGGGAAATTTACAGCAGTACTTC
>TRBV29-1|-|-|TRBJ2-1|14
CSVEERRLVNEQFF
TGCAGCGTTGAAGAACGGAGACTGGTGAATGAGCAGTTCTTC
>TRBV5-1|-|TRBD2|TRBJ2-3|14
CASSYGLAADTQYF
TGCGCCAGCAGTTATGGACTAGCCGCAGATACGCAGTATTTT
>TRBV11-2|-|TRBD2|TRBJ2-7|20
CASSLELGLAGIGGGGEQYF
TGTGCCAGCAGCTTAGAGTTGGGACTAGCGGGAATAGGGGGGGGCGGAGAGCAGTACTTC